This T cell receptor (beta chain) originates from a study of cytomegalovirus exposure and HLA in healthy donors. The PCR made use of 60 Vbeta and 13 Jbeta primers. Profiled with immunoSEQ multiplex PCR; TCRdb holds only in-frame clones, not every one. The sample includes about 170,000 clones, around 80% of them seen just once. Germline assignment: CDR1 SGHTS and CDR2 YDEGEE. V lost 3 bases and J 2 bases, leaving 15 bases between the germline ends. This CDR3 has 16 residues. This chain joins TRBV5-8 and TRBJ1-5, with a possible D match to TRBD1 (6 bases). The origin of this receptor is a woman between 45 and 65 years old in good health and CMV-seropositive. Material for sequencing was PBMCs. The CDR3 sequence: CASSSRDNAGNQPQHF. The CDR3 DNA reads TGTGCCAGCAGCTCCCGGGACAATGCAGGCAATCAGCCCCAGCATTTT.